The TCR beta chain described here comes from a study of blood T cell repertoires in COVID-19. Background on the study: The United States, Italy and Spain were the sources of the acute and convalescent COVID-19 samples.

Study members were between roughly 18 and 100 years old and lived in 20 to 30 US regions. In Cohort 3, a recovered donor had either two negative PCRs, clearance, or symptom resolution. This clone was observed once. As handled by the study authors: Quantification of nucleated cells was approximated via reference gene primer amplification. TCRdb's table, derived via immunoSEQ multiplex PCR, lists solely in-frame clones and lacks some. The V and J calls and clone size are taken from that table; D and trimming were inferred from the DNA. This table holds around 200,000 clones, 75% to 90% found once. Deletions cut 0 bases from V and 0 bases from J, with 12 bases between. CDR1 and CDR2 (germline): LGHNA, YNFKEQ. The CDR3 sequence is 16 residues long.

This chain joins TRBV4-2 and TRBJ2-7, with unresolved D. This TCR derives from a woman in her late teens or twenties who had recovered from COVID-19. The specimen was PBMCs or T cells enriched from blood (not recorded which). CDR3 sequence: CASSQDWPVLSYEQYF. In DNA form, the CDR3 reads TGTGCCAGCAGCCAAGACTGGCCAGTGCTCTCCTACGAGCAGTACTTC.